One sample yielded the 20 T cell receptor beta chains listed below, sequenced in a study of blood T cells in healthy people across ages. Together with a sample-barcoded 5' primer, a J-beta primer mix was included in a second PCR lasting roughly 6 to 12 cycles. In TCRdb, the 5' RACE reads were re-called with MiXCR into one record per CDR3 protein. The data contain about 2 million distinct CDR3 sequences, 49% of them seen just once; the ten biggest clones take up less than 2.5%. The material sequenced was blood. The receptor source for this set is a woman aged 40 to 55 in good health.

The rearrangement links TRBV12-3 or TRBV12-4 to TRBJ2-5; D uncertain. Trimming pared 1 base from V and 7 bases from J, leaving 13 bases between. CDR3 size: 14 residues. CDR3 protein: CASSLGSGEGTQYF. CDR3 coding DNA: TGTGCCAGCAGTTTAGGGTCAGGAGAAGGGACCCAGTACTTC.

This chain uses TRBV29-1 with TRBJ1-2, with a weak D call TRBD1 (6 bases). The CDR3 covers 14 residues. Trimming cost V 7 bases and J 6 bases, with 21 bases left between them. Germline V CDR1 and CDR2: SQVTM, ANQGSEA. The chain's CDR3 is CSAGPANQGNGYTF. Written as DNA, the CDR3 is TGCAGCGCTGGTCCCGCTAACCAGGGGAATGGCTACACCTTC.

The rearrangement uses TRBV6-5 and TRBJ2-7; D could derive from TRBD1 or TRBD2 (5 bases each). The J call may be wrong; the DNA end is better matched by TRBJ2-5. This CDR3 region has 15 residues. Germline CDR1 is MNHEY and CDR2 is SVGAGI. The CDR3 sequence is CASSYSGRTEETQYF. The CDR3 DNA reads as TGTGCCAGCAGTTACTCGGGACGGACGGAAGAGACCCAGTACTTC.

The chain couples TRBV27 to TRBJ2-5, with 7 bases aligning to TRBD1. The V gene end was trimmed by 8 bases and the J gene end by 1 base; junction bases not matched to a gene: 7. The germline gives CDR1 MNHEY, CDR2 SMNVEV (reference sequence). The CDR3 runs 14 residues. The CDR3 DNA is TGTGCCAGCCAATTCACAGGGGCCCAAGAGACCCAGTACTTC. Translating gives CASQFTGAQETQYF.

J is TRBJ1-5 and V is TRBV12-3 or TRBV12-4; TRBD1 might be the D (6 bases). The CDR3 is 14 amino acids. V was clipped by 6 bases and J by 6 bases, with 15 bases between them. CDR3 sequence: CASSAGGRGQPQHF. CDR3 nucleotide sequence: TGTGCCAGCAGCGCCGGGGGCAGAGGTCAGCCCCAGCATTTT.

The rearrangement uses TRBV20-1 and TRBJ2-7; D is possibly TRBD2 (5 bases). Germline lookup yields CDR1 DFQATT and CDR2 SNEGSKA (reference sequence). This CDR3 is 14 amino acids long. With 3 bases removed from V and 1 base from J, the gap between germline ends came to 13 bases. This CDR3 reads CSASEAGLSYEQYF. The CDR3, as DNA: TGCAGTGCTAGCGAGGCGGGCTTATCCTACGAGCAGTACTTC.

V and J are TRBV7-9 and TRBJ1-1; TRBD1 matches 7 bases. This CDR3 contains 14 residues. Germline V gene data show CDR1 as SEHNR and CDR2 as FQNEAQ (reference sequence). V lost 5 bases, J lost 5 bases, and 8 bases stayed unmatched. The CDR3 DNA follows: TGTGCCAGCAGCGCTCAGGGGGGAAGAACTGAAGCTTTCTTT. It specifies CASSAQGGRTEAFF.

The rearrangement uses TRBV29-1 and TRBJ2-1; tentative D call: TRBD2 (6 bases). V lost 3 bases, J lost 6 bases, and 15 bases lay in between. The germline CDR1 and CDR2 sequences are SQVTM and ANQGSEA. The CDR3 covers 14 residues. The CDR3 here is CSVEAGPLGNEQFF. CDR3 DNA sequence: TGCAGCGTTGAGGCGGGACCCCTCGGCAATGAGCAGTTCTTC.

The chain joins TRBV6-5 to TRBJ1-2; D not certain. The CDR3 extends over 11 amino acids. CDR1 and CDR2 (germline): MNHEY, SVGAGI. V shed 6 bases and J shed 8 bases, with 10 bases lying between them. The CDR3 spells CASSSRVGYTF. The CDR3 DNA sequence: TGTGCCAGCAGCTCCCGGGTAGGCTACACCTTC.

CDR3 nucleotide sequence: TGTGCCAGCAGTTCTCCAGCGGGACAGGGGAACTCTGGGGCCAACGTCCTGACTTTC. This gives the protein CASSSPAGQGNSGANVLTF. The J gene is TRBJ2-6, the V gene TRBV12-3 or TRBV12-4, with TRBD1 matching over 10 bases. V lost 4 bases and J lost 0; bases outside the gene matches: 9. The CDR3 totals 19 residues.

The rearrangement uses TRBV29-1 and TRBJ2-1, with D perhaps TRBD2 (5 bases). Gene TRBJ2-7 matches the end of the DNA better, so the J call may be wrong. The CDR3 is 13 residues long. Germline V gene sequence: CDR1 SQVTM, CDR2 ANQGSEA. CDR3 protein: CSVTPSSYNEQYF. CDR3 nucleotide sequence: TGCAGCGTGACTCCTAGCTCCTACAATGAGCAGTACTTC.

In this sample, this clonotype turned up once. The chain uses TRBV5-1 and TRBJ1-1; the D is unclear. CDR1 SGHRS and CDR2 YFSETQ come from the germline V gene. V was trimmed by 5 bases and J by 0 bases, leaving 17 bases between them. This CDR3 region has 16 residues. The CDR3 here is CASRNRATDMNTEAFF. CDR3 coding DNA: TGCGCCAGCAGAAACAGAGCTACTGACATGAACACTGAAGCTTTCTTT.

This clonotype was picked up a small number of times. V gene TRBV20-1 combines with J gene TRBJ1-5; D gene ambiguous. Germline V CDR1 and CDR2: DFQATT, SNEGSKA (reference sequence). V was clipped by 4 bases and J by 6 bases, with 13 bases between them. The CDR3 totals 13 residues. The CDR3 DNA sequence: TGCAGTGCTACAGAGTTTACGTCTCAGCCCCAGCATTTT. Its translation is CSATEFTSQPQHF.

The gene calls are TRBV7-2 and TRBJ2-3; no definite D call. Germline V gives CDR1 SGHTA, CDR2 FQGNSA. The CDR3 is 13 residues long. The ends were cut back, 5 bases at V and 2 bases at J, with 8 bases in the middle. The CDR3 protein is CASSGYLTDTQYF. For the CDR3, the DNA is TGTGCCAGCAGCGGTTACCTCACAGATACGCAGTATTTT. Based on the CDR3 plus reference TRBV7-2 and TRBJ2-3, the full variable domain is GAGVSQSPSNKVTEKGKDVELRCDPISGHTALYWYRQSLGQGLEFLIYFQGNSAPDKSGLPSDRFSAERTGGSVSTLTIQRTQQEDSAVYLCASSGYLTDTQYFGPGTRLTVL.

The chain joins TRBV20-1 to TRBJ1-2; D perhaps matches TRBD1 (5 bases). The CDR3 totals 14 residues. CDR1 and CDR2 from the germline V gene are DFQATT and SNEGSKA (reference sequence). V lost 4 bases, J lost 8 bases, and 20 bases lay in between. CDR3 loop: CSATGTVNTIGYTF. DNA for the CDR3: TGCAGTGCTACAGGGACTGTCAACACTATCGGCTACACCTTC.

This clonotype was picked up a small number of times. V is TRBV6-2 or TRBV6-3 and J is TRBJ2-1; 16 nucleotides agree with TRBD2. Germline CDR1 is MNHEY and CDR2 is SVGEGT. CDR3 length equals 17 residues. V shed 5 bases and J 5 bases; nucleotides not matched to a gene: 6. CDR3 DNA sequence: TGTGCCAGCAGTCCGGGACTAGCGGGGGGGTCAGACAATGAGCAGTTCTTC. Its translation is CASSPGLAGGSDNEQFF.

The chain couples TRBV27 to TRBJ2-1, with 13 positions matching TRBD2. V lost 6 bases to trimming and J lost 9 bases; unmatched junction nucleotides: 8. Germline V gives CDR1 MNHEY, CDR2 SMNVEV (reference sequence). The CDR3 extends over 15 amino acids. In nucleotides, the CDR3 is TGTGCCAGCAGCCCGAGGGGACTAGCGGGGTCTGAGCAGTTCTTC. Amino acid sequence: CASSPRGLAGSEQFF.

The gene calls are TRBV11-2 and TRBJ2-7; 7 bases are shared with TRBD1. The CDR3 has 15 amino acids. Trimming at V came to 5 bases and at J to 2 bases, leaving 9 bases not matched to a gene. CDR1 and CDR2 (germline): SGHAT, FQNNGV. The CDR3 is CASSQTGQSTYEQYF. CDR3 DNA sequence: TGTGCCAGCAGCCAAACGGGACAGTCTACCTACGAGCAGTACTTC.

This sequence joins TRBV6-2 or TRBV6-3 and TRBJ2-1; 8 nucleotides agree with TRBD1. Trimming at V came to 6 bases and at J to 7 bases, leaving 11 bases not matched to a gene. Germline assignment: CDR1 MNHEY and CDR2 SVGEGT. The CDR3 is 15 residues long. CDR3 DNA sequence: TGTGCCAGCAGACGACAGGGGTCGAACTTTAATGAGCAGTTCTTC. The encoded protein is CASRRQGSNFNEQFF.

This chain joins TRBV9 and TRBJ2-5; maybe TRBD2 (7 bases). Per the germline V gene, CDR1 is SGDLS and CDR2 is YYNGEE. CDR3 length: 15 amino acids. V lost 0 bases, J lost 3 bases, and 12 bases lay in between. The CDR3 bases are TGTGCCAGCAGCGTAGGAGGGGGGGCCGAAGAGACCCAGTACTTC. This sequence encodes CASSVGGGAEETQYF.